This T cell receptor (beta chain) was observed in a study of CD8+ T cells in alopecia areata. Study-level results: Scalp clonality decreased significantly with tofacitinib, and so did expanded CD8+ clones among the top 100. Many expanded lesional clones remained in scalp and blood on tofacitinib.

The CDR3 is 16 amino acids. CDR1 is LNHDA, CDR2 SQIVND, per germline (reference sequence). With 3 bases removed from V and 5 bases from J, the gap between germline ends came to 17 bases. This sample's treatment: oral pan-JAK inhibitor, 5-10 mg twice daily. Cell sorting was applied to PBMCs, and CD4+ and CD8+ T cells were collected. This clone showed up just a few times. The antigen remains undetermined. cDNA serving as the sequencing template came from extracted, reverse transcribed RNA. Some clones are missing from TCRdb's copy, which holds only in-frame ones; the method was immunoSEQ multiplex PCR. The sample lists roughly 110,000 clones, 84% occurring once.

The sample here was CD8+ T cells sorted from blood, taken at week 24, from a patient treated with tofacitinib. This receptor was taken from a human donor with alopecia areata. The V and J genes are TRBV19 and TRBJ2-1; perhaps TRBD2 as D (7 bases). The CDR3 here is CASSIFIGGGNNEQFF. Written as DNA, the CDR3 is TGTGCCAGTAGTATTTTCATTGGCGGGGGCAACAATGAGCAGTTCTTC. Full variable domain (rest looked up from reference TRBV19 and TRBJ2-1): DGGITQSPKYLFRKEGQNVTLSCEQNLNHDAMYWYRQDPGQGLRLIYYSQIVNDFQKGDIAEGYSVSREKKESFPLTVTSAQKNPTAFYLCASSIFIGGGNNEQFFGPGTRLTVL.